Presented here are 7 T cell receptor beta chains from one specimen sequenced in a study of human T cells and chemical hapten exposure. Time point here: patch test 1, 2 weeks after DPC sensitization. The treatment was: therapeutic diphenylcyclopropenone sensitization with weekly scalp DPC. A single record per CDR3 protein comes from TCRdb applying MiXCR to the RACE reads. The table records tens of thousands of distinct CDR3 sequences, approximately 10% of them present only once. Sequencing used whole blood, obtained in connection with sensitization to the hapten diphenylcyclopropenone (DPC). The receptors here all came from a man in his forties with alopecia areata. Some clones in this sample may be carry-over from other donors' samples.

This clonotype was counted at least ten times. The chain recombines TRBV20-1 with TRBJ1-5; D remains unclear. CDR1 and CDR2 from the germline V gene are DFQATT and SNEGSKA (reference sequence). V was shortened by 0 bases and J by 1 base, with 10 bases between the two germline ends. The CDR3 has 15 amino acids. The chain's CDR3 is CSARDISPSNQPQHF. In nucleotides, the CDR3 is TGCAGTGCTAGAGATATTAGCCCCAGCAATCAGCCCCAGCATTTT.

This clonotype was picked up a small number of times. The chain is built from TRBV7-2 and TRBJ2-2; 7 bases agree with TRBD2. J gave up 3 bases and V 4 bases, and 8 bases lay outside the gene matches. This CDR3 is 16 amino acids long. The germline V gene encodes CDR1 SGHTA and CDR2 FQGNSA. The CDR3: CASSSPGGSDTGELFF. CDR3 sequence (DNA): TGTGCCAGCAGCTCCCCGGGCGGGAGCGACACCGGGGAGCTGTTTTTT.

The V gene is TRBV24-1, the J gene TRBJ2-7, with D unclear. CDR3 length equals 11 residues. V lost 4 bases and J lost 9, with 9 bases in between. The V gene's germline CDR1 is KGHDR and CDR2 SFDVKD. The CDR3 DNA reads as TGTGCCACCAGTGACTCCATGTTGCAGTACTTC. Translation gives CATSDSMLQYF.

Written as DNA, the CDR3 is TGTGCCAGCAGCCAGACTCGGGCGAACACCGGGGAGCTGTTTTTT. This gives the protein CASSQTRANTGELFF. This rearrangement joins TRBV11-2 to TRBJ2-2, with D unclear. V shed 5 bases and J shed 0 bases, with 10 bases lying between them. Germline V CDR1 and CDR2: SGHAT, FQNNGV. This CDR3 has 15 amino acids.

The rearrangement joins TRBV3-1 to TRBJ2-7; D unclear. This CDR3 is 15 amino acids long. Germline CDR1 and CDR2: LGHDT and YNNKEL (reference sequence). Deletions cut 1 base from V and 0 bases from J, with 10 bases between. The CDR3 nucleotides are TGTGCCAGCAGCCAAGCGGTACTAAGCTCCTACGAGCAGTACTTC. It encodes CASSQAVLSSYEQYF.

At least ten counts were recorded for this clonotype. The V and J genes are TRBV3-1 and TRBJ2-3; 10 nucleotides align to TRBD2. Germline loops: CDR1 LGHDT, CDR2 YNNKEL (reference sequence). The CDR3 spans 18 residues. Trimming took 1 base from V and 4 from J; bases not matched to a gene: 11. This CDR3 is CASSQATPGLANSDTQYF. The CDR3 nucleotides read TGTGCCAGCAGCCAAGCTACACCGGGACTAGCGAACTCAGATACGCAGTATTTT.

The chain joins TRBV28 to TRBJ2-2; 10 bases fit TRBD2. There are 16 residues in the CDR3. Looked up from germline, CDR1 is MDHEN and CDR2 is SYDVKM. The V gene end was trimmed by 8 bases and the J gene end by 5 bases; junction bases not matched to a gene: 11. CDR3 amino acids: CASSRASGSGTGELFF. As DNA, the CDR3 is TGTGCCAGCTCCCGGGCTAGCGGGAGTGGGACCGGGGAGCTGTTTTTT.